Presented here are 21 T cell receptor beta chains from one specimen sequenced in a study of Ad26.COV2.S vaccination and SARS-CoV-2 variants. As for treatment: some 20 received Ad26.COV2.S at low or high dose, single or two shots; roughly five received placebo; per-sample allocation not given. On day 63 after the first injection, vaccine and placebo recipients gave samples. Sequencing used immunoSEQ multiplex PCR; TCRdb keeps in-frame clones, though not all of them. The repertoire holds hundreds of thousands of clones, with roughly 89% as singletons. The sequenced sample was peripheral blood, obtained in a trial of Ad26.COV2.S vaccine versus placebo. These receptors all stem from a person aged 18-60 years who received the Ad26.COV2.S COVID-19 vaccine or a placebo.

The chain carries TRBV11-2 and TRBJ1-1; D not resolved. V lost 1 base to trimming and J lost 4 bases, with 7 bases between them. The germline V gene has CDR1 SGHAT and CDR2 FQNNGV. The CDR3 sequence is 13 residues long. This CDR3 is CASSLGTGTEAFF. As DNA, the CDR3 is TGTGCCAGCAGCTTAGGCACGGGCACTGAAGCTTTCTTT.

This chain joins TRBV10-3 and TRBJ2-1, with 9 bases that match TRBD2. This CDR3 has 15 residues. The germline gives CDR1 ENHRY, CDR2 SYGVKD. J lost 2 bases, V lost 4 bases, and 3 bases had no gene match. CDR3 sequence: CAISGSSGAYNEQFF. The CDR3 coding sequence is TGTGCCATCAGTGGGTCTAGCGGGGCCTACAATGAGCAGTTCTTC.

The chain is built from TRBV7-9 and TRBJ1-3, with D uncertain. This CDR3 is built from 14 residues. Trimming removed 1 base at V and 7 bases at J, with 11 bases between. Germline assignment: CDR1 SEHNR and CDR2 FQNEAQ (reference sequence). The DNA for the CDR3 is TGTGCCAGCAGCTTAGGTCCAGGACGGAACACCATATATTTT. This codes for CASSLGPGRNTIYF.

V is TRBV5-6 and J is TRBJ2-7; a weak D match, TRBD2 (6 bases). The CDR3 runs to 16 residues. Germline CDR1 is SGHDT and CDR2 is YYEEEE. V lost 4 bases and J lost 1, with 18 bases in between. The CDR3 region has the DNA TGTGCCAGCAGCCGAAGCTCGGGAGAGGTGTCCTACGAGCAGTACTTC. Translated: CASSRSSGEVSYEQYF. Based on the CDR3 plus reference TRBV5-6 and TRBJ2-7, the full variable domain is DAGVTQSPTHLIKTRGQQVTLRCSPKSGHDTVSWYQQALGQGPQFIFQYYEEEERQRGNFPDRFSGHQFPNYSSELNVNALLLGDSALYLCASSRSSGEVSYEQYFGPGTRLTVT.

The chain employs TRBV19 and TRBJ1-5; 9 bases align to TRBD1. V shed 8 bases, J shed 5 bases, and the junction held 13 bases outside the gene matches. Germline CDR1 reads LNHDA; CDR2 reads SQIVND (reference sequence). The CDR3 loop spans 16 amino acids. The CDR3 region has the DNA TGTGCCAGTCGATCCAGTGACAGGGGGGGTTATCAGCCCCAGCATTTT. Translation gives CASRSSDRGGYQPQHF.

The CDR3 loop is CASLRRTDRGHTDTQYF. CDR3 in DNA: TGTGCCAGCTTGCGAAGGACGGACAGGGGACACACAGATACGCAGTATTTT. The rearrangement uses TRBV7-9 and TRBJ2-3, with 9 bases matching TRBD1. Losses at the gene ends were 8 bases for V and 2 bases for J; bases not matched to a gene: 14. This CDR3 has 17 residues. Germline values: CDR1 SEHNR, CDR2 FQNEAQ (reference sequence).

The chain uses TRBV24-1 and TRBJ2-2; D uncertain. This CDR3 contains 14 residues. Germline CDR1 KGHDR, CDR2 SFDVKD. With 4 bases removed from V and 1 base from J, the gap between germline ends came to 6 bases. CDR3 in DNA: TGTGCCACCAGTGAGTCAGGGAACACCGGGGAGCTGTTTTTT. Translation gives CATSESGNTGELFF.

This clone was seen once. This chain links TRBV5-1 with TRBJ2-7; 11 bases line up with TRBD1. The germline gives CDR1 SGHRS, CDR2 YFSETQ. The V and J ends lost 4 bases and 3 bases, in that order; junction bases with no gene match: 6. The CDR3 spans 15 residues. CDR3 protein: CASSTGGTGGYEQYF. Written as DNA, the CDR3 is TGCGCCAGCAGCACAGGCGGGACAGGGGGCTACGAGCAGTACTTC. Complete variable domain (other parts from reference TRBV5-1 and TRBJ2-7): KAGVTQTPRYLIKTRGQQVTLSCSPISGHRSVSWYQQTPGQGLQFLFEYFSETQRNKGNFPGRFSGRQFSNSRSEMNVSTLELGDSALYLCASSTGGTGGYEQYFGPGTRLTVT.

The chain carries TRBV6-2 or TRBV6-3 and TRBJ1-5; 11 nucleotides agree with TRBD1. V gave up 6 bases and J gave up 4 bases; unmatched junction bases: 8. Germline-derived CDR1 and CDR2 are MNHEY and SVGEGT. This CDR3 is built from 16 residues. The CDR3 region is CASSRQGQGVNQPQHF. For the CDR3, the DNA is TGTGCCAGCAGCCGCCAGGGACAGGGGGTTAATCAGCCCCAGCATTTT.

The V call is TRBV24-1, the J call TRBJ2-1, with a possible D match to TRBD2 (6 bases). The CDR3 runs 15 residues. Germline CDR1 KGHDR, CDR2 SFDVKD. Trimming stripped 9 bases from V and 7 bases from J, with 21 bases between. The CDR3, as DNA: TGTGCCACCTCTTCCGGGACTCTAAGTCCAAATGAGCAGTTCTTC. It codes for CATSSGTLSPNEQFF.

The V call is TRBV6-5, the J call TRBJ2-3; D possibly matches TRBD1 or TRBD2 (6 bases each). Looked up from germline, CDR1 is MNHEY and CDR2 is SVGAGI. The CDR3 covers 15 residues. V lost 7 bases and J lost 2, with 16 bases in between. The CDR3 protein is CASILGGGPTDTQYF. The DNA for the CDR3 is TGTGCCAGCATTTTAGGGGGAGGCCCCACAGATACGCAGTATTTT.

This chain uses TRBV5-1 with TRBJ1-4; maybe TRBD1 (6 bases). Per the germline V gene, CDR1 is SGHRS and CDR2 is YFSETQ. Trimming stripped 4 bases from V and 3 bases from J, with 16 bases between. CDR3 length: 16 amino acids. CDR3 in DNA: TGCGCCAGCAGCCCACAGGGTGGAACGGCTAATGAAAAACTGTTTTTT. It codes for CASSPQGGTANEKLFF. The whole variable domain, filled in from reference TRBV5-1 and TRBJ1-4, reads KAGVTQTPRYLIKTRGQQVTLSCSPISGHRSVSWYQQTPGQGLQFLFEYFSETQRNKGNFPGRFSGRQFSNSRSEMNVSTLELGDSALYLCASSPQGGTANEKLFFGSGTQLSVL.

The chain employs TRBV2 and TRBJ1-4; no clear D gene. Germline loops: CDR1 SNHLY, CDR2 FYNNEI. The CDR3 totals 17 residues. Trimming left V 3 bases short and J 8 bases short, with 22 bases between. CDR3 sequence reads: CASSDGSPMTGKEKLFF. The CDR3 DNA follows: TGTGCCAGCAGTGACGGTTCCCCAATGACCGGGAAGGAAAAACTGTTTTTT.

This chain uses TRBV6-6 with TRBJ2-1, with 8 bases lining up with TRBD1. The germline V gene has CDR1 MNHNY and CDR2 SVGAGI (reference sequence). With 5 bases clipped from V and 0 bases from J, the junction kept 9 bases outside the gene matches. CDR3 size: 17 residues. The CDR3 DNA is TGTGCCAGCAGTCCTAGCCCGGACAGGGTCTCCTACAATGAGCAGTTCTTC. It is translated as CASSPSPDRVSYNEQFF.

The chain uses TRBV7-2 and TRBJ1-2; no clear D gene. V was trimmed by 5 bases and J by 2 bases, leaving 12 bases between them. The V gene's germline CDR1 is SGHTA and CDR2 FQGNSA. The CDR3 runs to 14 residues. The CDR3 loop is CASSPGQRNYGYTF. The CDR3 DNA reads as TGTGCCAGCAGCCCCGGGCAGAGGAACTATGGCTACACCTTC.

The chain joins TRBV7-2 to TRBJ1-3, with D perhaps TRBD1 (6 bases). CDR3 length equals 15 residues. Trimming left V 5 bases short and J 0 bases short, with 11 bases between. Germline V gene lookup returns CDR1 SGHTA and CDR2 FQGNSA. The CDR3 here is CASSRGQTSGNTIYF. The CDR3 coding sequence is TGTGCCAGCAGCCGGGGACAAACCTCTGGAAACACCATATATTTT. The whole variable domain, filled in from reference TRBV7-2 and TRBJ1-3, reads GAGVSQSPSNKVTEKGKDVELRCDPISGHTALYWYRQSLGQGLEFLIYFQGNSAPDKSGLPSDRFSAERTGGSVSTLTIQRTQQEDSAVYLCASSRGQTSGNTIYFGEGSWLTVV.

The chain uses TRBV2 and TRBJ1-5, with D perhaps matching TRBD1 (5 bases). V lost 8 bases, J lost 6 bases, and 14 bases lay in between. The CDR3 runs 13 residues. From germline, CDR1 is SNHLY and CDR2 FYNNEI. CDR3 sequence reads: CASGTVAGQPQHF. The CDR3 nucleotides are TGTGCCAGCGGGACGGTGGCGGGTCAGCCCCAGCATTTT.

This sequence joins TRBV3-1 (or the pseudogene TRBV3-2) and TRBJ2-3; maybe TRBD1 (5 bases). The germline V gene has CDR1 LGHDT and CDR2 YNNKEL (reference sequence). V was shortened by 0 bases and J by 5 bases, with 12 bases between the two germline ends. This CDR3 comprises 15 residues. The CDR3 DNA follows: TGTGCCAGCAGCCAAGAGGGCCCTAGGGGAGATACGCAGTATTTT. Amino acid sequence: CASSQEGPRGDTQYF.

The rearrangement uses TRBV3-1 (or the pseudogene TRBV3-2) and TRBJ2-7; 7 positions match TRBD1. The CDR3 totals 14 residues. After removal of 7 bases from V and 1 base from J, the junction contained 7 bases not matched to a gene. Germline V gene lookup returns CDR1 LGHDT and CDR2 YNNKEL (reference sequence). CDR3 amino acids: CASILTGFSYEQYF. The CDR3, as DNA: TGTGCCAGCATCTTGACAGGGTTTTCCTACGAGCAGTACTTC.

About this clone itself: Within the sample, other DNA sequences also encode this same CDR3. The genes are TRBV27 and TRBJ1-1, with D unresolved. Deletions cut 2 bases from V and 3 bases from J, with 7 bases between. CDR3 length: 13 amino acids. Germline V lookup: CDR1 MNHEY, CDR2 SMNVEV (reference sequence). The CDR3 DNA follows: TGTGCCAGCAGTTTACGCGGGTACACTGAAGCTTTCTTT. Residues: CASSLRGYTEAFF.

This rearrangement joins TRBV24-1 to TRBJ1-1, with TRBD1 identical over 9 bases. CDR3 length: 14 amino acids. CDR1 and CDR2 from the germline V gene are KGHDR and SFDVKD. V gave up 7 bases and J gave up 1 base; unmatched junction bases: 3. The CDR3 bases are TGTGCCACCAGGGGACAGGGTGCGAACACTGAAGCTTTCTTT. It codes for CATRGQGANTEAFF.